One and the same sample provided the 12 T cell receptor beta chains below, sequenced in a study of blood T cell repertoires in COVID-19. Data came from immunoSEQ multiplex PCR; TCRdb stores just in-frame clones and leaves some out. The data show about 260,000 clones, approximately 86% seen once. Material: peripheral blood. These receptors all come from a woman aged 55-69 years with COVID-19, enrolled during active disease.

This chain links TRBV27 with TRBJ1-1, with a possible D match to TRBD1 (6 bases). Between the trimmed V and J ends, which lost 5 bases and 1 base, there was a span of 14 bases. In germline, CDR1 is MNHEY, CDR2 SMNVEV (reference sequence). CDR3 length: 15 amino acids. The DNA of the CDR3 is TGTGCCAGCAGTCCTCTCACAGGGCCGAACACTGAAGCTTTCTTT. This encodes CASSPLTGPNTEAFF.

The chain uses TRBV27 and TRBJ2-2, with 13 bases identical to TRBD2. V dropped 6 bases and J dropped 8; count of bases not matched to a gene: 9. CDR3 length: 16 residues. The V gene's germline CDR1 is MNHEY and CDR2 SMNVEV (reference sequence). The CDR3 sequence: CASRGAGLAGEGELFF. In DNA, the CDR3 is TGTGCCAGCAGGGGGGCCGGACTAGCGGGAGAAGGGGAGCTGTTTTTT.

This rearrangement joins TRBV30 to TRBJ1-1; the D gene is possibly TRBD1 (5 bases). CDR1 is GTSNPN and CDR2 is SVGIG in the germline V gene (reference sequence). The CDR3 runs to 18 residues. V lost 6 bases and J lost 0, with 26 bases in between. The CDR3 region is CACLFGGAKVKVNTEAFF. CDR3 nucleotides: TGTGCCTGTCTCTTCGGCGGGGCAAAAGTAAAGGTGAACACTGAAGCTTTCTTT.

This clone has a handful of counts. V gene TRBV11-3 combines with J gene TRBJ2-1, with TRBD2 matching 9 bases. The ends lost 8 bases at V and 1 base at J; junction bases unmatched: 3. CDR1 and CDR2 (germline): SGHNT, YENEEA. There are 14 residues in the CDR3. The CDR3 spells CASGAGGSYNEQFF. DNA of the CDR3: TGTGCCAGCGGAGCGGGAGGTTCCTACAATGAGCAGTTCTTC.

This clone was counted a single time. V usage is TRBV6-5 and J usage is TRBJ1-1; TRBD1 is a possible D gene (5 bases). In germline, CDR1 is MNHEY, CDR2 SVGAGI. V lost 2 bases and J 7 bases, leaving 11 bases between the germline ends. There are 13 residues in the CDR3. CDR3: CASSYRGGLEAFF. DNA for the CDR3: TGTGCCAGCAGTTACCGGGGGGGTCTTGAAGCTTTCTTT.

The chain couples TRBV2 to TRBJ1-5, with D possibly matching TRBD1 (5 bases). Germline V gene sequence: CDR1 SNHLY, CDR2 FYNNEI. Between the trimmed V and J ends, which lost 7 bases and 4 bases, there was a span of 11 bases. The CDR3 is 13 amino acids. The CDR3 protein is CASIRTRNQPQHF. Here the CDR3 DNA reads TGTGCCAGCATTCGGACAAGAAATCAGCCCCAGCATTTT.

The chain recombines TRBV6-2 or TRBV6-3 with TRBJ2-1; unclear D gene. The CDR3 covers 14 residues. The germline V and J ends were trimmed by 2 bases and 0 bases, with 5 bases remaining between them. Germline V lookup: CDR1 MNHEY, CDR2 SVGEGT. The CDR3 sequence is CASSYRASYNEQFF. CDR3 DNA: TGTGCCAGCAGTTACCGAGCCTCCTACAATGAGCAGTTCTTC.

This clone was detected only a few times. The CDR3 region has the DNA TGCGCCAGCAGCTTGACTGTGAGCTCCTACAATGAGCAGTTCTTC. It yields the protein CASSLTVSSYNEQFF. The chain uses TRBV5-1 and TRBJ2-1; D unresolved. The length of the CDR3 is 15 residues. From germline, CDR1 is SGHRS and CDR2 YFSETQ. V lost 1 base and J 0 bases, leaving 8 bases between the germline ends.

The chain employs TRBV19 and TRBJ1-2, with 8 bases matching TRBD1. The CDR3 runs 14 residues. Trimming cost V 5 bases and J 2 bases; bases outside gene matches: 4. In germline, CDR1 is LNHDA, CDR2 SQIVND (reference sequence). The CDR3 coding sequence is TGTGCCAGTAGTGCCAGACAGGGGAACTATGGCTACACCTTC. Its protein product is CASSARQGNYGYTF.

Written as DNA, the CDR3 is TGCGCCAGCAGCCAAGACTACGGGACAAGGGCCTACAATGAGCAGTTCTTC. It yields the protein CASSQDYGTRAYNEQFF. The J gene is TRBJ2-1, the V gene TRBV4-3; possibly TRBD1 for D (6 bases). Germline V gives CDR1 LGHNA, CDR2 YSLEER. The ends were cut back, 0 bases at V and 2 bases at J, with 14 bases in the middle. This CDR3 contains 17 residues.

V and J are TRBV7-3 and TRBJ2-2; 7 nucleotides align to TRBD1. The junction had 11 bases not matched to a gene; V was cut back by 5 bases and J by 8 bases. Per the germline V gene, CDR1 is SGHTA and CDR2 is FQGTGA. This CDR3 is built from 15 residues. For the CDR3, the DNA is TGTGCCAGCAGCCCAGAAACAGGGGTATCGGGGGAGCTGTTTTTT. It specifies CASSPETGVSGELFF.

The V gene is TRBV27, the J gene TRBJ1-1; 8 bases agree with TRBD1. V lost 5 bases to trimming and J lost 5 bases; unmatched junction nucleotides: 7. The CDR3 length is 14 residues. Germline CDR1 MNHEY, CDR2 SMNVEV (reference sequence). CDR3 in DNA: TGTGCCAGCAGTCTCTCGACAGGGGAAACTGAAGCTTTCTTT. The encoded protein is CASSLSTGETEAFF.